This TCR beta chain was captured by sequencing in a study of blood T cell repertoires in COVID-19. The germline CDR1 and CDR2 sequences are MDHEN and SYDVKM. Trimming pared 4 bases from V and 3 bases from J, leaving 13 bases between. The CDR3 runs 14 residues. Per the original methods: Amplified reference gene primers provided the basis for estimating nucleated cell counts. Clones were sequenced by immunoSEQ multiplex PCR, and TCRdb holds only the in-frame ones, with some missing. V, J and clone size derive from that table, while D and trimming were established from the DNA sequence. This table has fewer than 300,000 clones, approximately 83% appearing once.

V gene TRBV28 combines with J gene TRBJ2-7, with a weak D call TRBD2 (6 bases). Sequenced sample: peripheral blood. The source of this sequence is a woman between 45 and 60 years old who had recovered from COVID-19. DNA of the CDR3: TGTGCCAGCAGTTCTCCTGGGGGGAACTACGAGCAGTACTTC. Translation gives CASSSPGGNYEQYF.